This TCR beta chain was observed in a study of shared clonotypes between healthy human individuals. Findings and limits, study-wide: Of the naive CD4 clonotypes, approximately 5% were shared across several donors. The study sampled only blood, and tissue repertoires likely differ.

Note on this clone: Its matching antigen is unknown.

The donors were all Caucasian adults (living in Nashville, Tennessee). The CDR3 is 16 amino acids. From germline, CDR1 is SGHNT and CDR2 YENEEA. With 5 bases removed from V and 0 bases from J, the gap between germline ends came to 16 bases. Sequencing used immunoSEQ multiplex PCR; TCRdb keeps in-frame clones, though not all of them. Counted here are roughly 720,000 clones, roughly 91% occurring once; the ten biggest clones make up 30% to 40%. Sequencing used memory CD8+ T cells from PBMCs. Subset described: CD45RO+ cells pooled with CCR7-negative TemRA cells. The V call is TRBV11-3, the J call TRBJ1-1; D is ambiguous. The source is a man between 18 and 35 years old in good health. Some clones in this sample may be carry-over from other donors' samples. The CDR3 nucleotides read TGTGCCAGCAGCCAAGCGGGCAGGCCGTTGAACACTGAAGCTTTCTTT. Protein sequence: CASSQAGRPLNTEAFF.